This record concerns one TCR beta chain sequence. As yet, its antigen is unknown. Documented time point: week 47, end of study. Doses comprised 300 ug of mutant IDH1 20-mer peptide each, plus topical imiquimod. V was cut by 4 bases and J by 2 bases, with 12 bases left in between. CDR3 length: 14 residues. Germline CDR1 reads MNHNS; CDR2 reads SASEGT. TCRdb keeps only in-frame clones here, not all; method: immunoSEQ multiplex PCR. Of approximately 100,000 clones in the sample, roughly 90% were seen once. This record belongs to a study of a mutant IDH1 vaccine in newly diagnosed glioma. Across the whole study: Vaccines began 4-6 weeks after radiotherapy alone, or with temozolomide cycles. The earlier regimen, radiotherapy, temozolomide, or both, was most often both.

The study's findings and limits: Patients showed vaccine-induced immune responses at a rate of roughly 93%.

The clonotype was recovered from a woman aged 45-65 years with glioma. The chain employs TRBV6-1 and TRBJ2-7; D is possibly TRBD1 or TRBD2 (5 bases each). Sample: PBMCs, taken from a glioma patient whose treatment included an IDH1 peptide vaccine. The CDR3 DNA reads TGTGCCAGCAGTGTACGGGACCCTCCCTACGAGCAGTACTTC. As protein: CASSVRDPPYEQYF.